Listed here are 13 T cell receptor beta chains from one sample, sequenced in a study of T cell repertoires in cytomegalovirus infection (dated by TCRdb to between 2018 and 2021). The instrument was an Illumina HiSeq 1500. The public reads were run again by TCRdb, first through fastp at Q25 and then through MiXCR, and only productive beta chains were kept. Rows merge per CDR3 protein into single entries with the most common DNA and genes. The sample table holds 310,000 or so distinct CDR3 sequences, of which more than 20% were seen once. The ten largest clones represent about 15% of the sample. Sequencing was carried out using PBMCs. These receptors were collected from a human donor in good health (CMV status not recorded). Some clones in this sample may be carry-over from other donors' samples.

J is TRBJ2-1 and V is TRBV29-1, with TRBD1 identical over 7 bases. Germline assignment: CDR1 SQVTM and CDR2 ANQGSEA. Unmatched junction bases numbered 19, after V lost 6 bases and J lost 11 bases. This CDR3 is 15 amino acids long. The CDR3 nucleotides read TGCAGCGTCGCCCGACAGGGCCAGGAGAGCCCGAAGCAGTTCTTC. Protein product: CSVARQGQESPKQFF.

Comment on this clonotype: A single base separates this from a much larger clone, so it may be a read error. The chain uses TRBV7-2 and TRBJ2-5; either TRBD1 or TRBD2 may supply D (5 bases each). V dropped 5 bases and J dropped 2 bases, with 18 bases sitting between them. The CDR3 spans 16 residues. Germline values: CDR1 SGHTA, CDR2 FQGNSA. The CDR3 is CASSTSGRIPQETQYF. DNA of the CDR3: TGTGCCAGCAGCACCTCGGGACGCATCCCACAAGAGACCCAGTACTTC. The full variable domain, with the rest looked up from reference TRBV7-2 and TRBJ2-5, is GAGVSQSPSNKVTEKGKDVELRCDPISGHTALYWYRQSLGQGLEFLIYFQGNSAPDKSGLPSDRFSAERTGGSVSTLTIQRTQQEDSAVYLCASSTSGRIPQETQYFGPGTRLLVL.

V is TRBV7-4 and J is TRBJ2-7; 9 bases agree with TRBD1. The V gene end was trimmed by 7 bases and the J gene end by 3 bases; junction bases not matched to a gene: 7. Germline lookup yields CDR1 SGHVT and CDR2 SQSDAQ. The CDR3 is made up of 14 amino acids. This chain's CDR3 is CASTFWDRVYEQYF. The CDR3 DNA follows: TGTGCCAGCACCTTTTGGGACAGGGTCTACGAGCAGTACTTC. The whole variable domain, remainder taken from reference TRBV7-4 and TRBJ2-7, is GAGVSQSPRYKVAKRGRDVALRCDSISGHVTLYWYRQTLGQGSEVLTYSQSDAQRDKSGRPSGRFSAERPERSVSTLKIQRTEQGDSAVYLCASTFWDRVYEQYFGPGTRLTVT.

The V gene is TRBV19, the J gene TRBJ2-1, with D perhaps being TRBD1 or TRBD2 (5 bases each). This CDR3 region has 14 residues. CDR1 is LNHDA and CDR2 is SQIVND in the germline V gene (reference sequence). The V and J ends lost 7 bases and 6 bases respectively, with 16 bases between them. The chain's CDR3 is CASTETPGPNEQFF. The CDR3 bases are TGTGCCAGTACCGAGACACCGGGGCCCAATGAGCAGTTCTTC.

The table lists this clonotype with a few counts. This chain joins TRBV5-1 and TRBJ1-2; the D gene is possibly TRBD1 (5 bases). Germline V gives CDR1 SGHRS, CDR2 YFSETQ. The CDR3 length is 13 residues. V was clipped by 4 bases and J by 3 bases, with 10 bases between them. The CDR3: CASSPDSYYGYTF. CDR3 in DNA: TGCGCCAGCAGCCCCGACAGCTACTATGGCTACACCTTC.

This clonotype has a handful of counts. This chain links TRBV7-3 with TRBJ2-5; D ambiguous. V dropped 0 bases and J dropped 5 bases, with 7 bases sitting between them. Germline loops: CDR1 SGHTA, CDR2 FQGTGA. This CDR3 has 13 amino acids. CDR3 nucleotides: TGTGCCAGCAGCTTAACCGATAGTGAGACCCAGTACTTC. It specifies CASSLTDSETQYF. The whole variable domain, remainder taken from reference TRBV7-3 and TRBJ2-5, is GAGVSQTPSNKVTEKGKYVELRCDPISGHTALYWYRQSLGQGPEFLIYFQGTGAADDSGLPNDRFFAVRPEGSVSTLKIQRTERGDSAVYLCASSLTDSETQYFGPGTRLLVL.

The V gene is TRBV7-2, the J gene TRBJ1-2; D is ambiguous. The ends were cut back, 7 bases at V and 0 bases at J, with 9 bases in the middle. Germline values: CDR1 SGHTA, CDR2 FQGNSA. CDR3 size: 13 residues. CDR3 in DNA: TGTGCCAGCAATAACCGGTCTAACTATGGCTACACCTTC. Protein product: CASNNRSNYGYTF.

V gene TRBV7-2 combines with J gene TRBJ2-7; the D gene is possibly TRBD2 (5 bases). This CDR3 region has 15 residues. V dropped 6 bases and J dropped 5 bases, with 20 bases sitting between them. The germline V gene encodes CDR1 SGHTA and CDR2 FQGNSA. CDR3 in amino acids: CASRPIVARPNEQYF. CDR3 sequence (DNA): TGTGCCAGCAGACCAATCGTAGCGCGTCCCAACGAGCAGTACTTC.

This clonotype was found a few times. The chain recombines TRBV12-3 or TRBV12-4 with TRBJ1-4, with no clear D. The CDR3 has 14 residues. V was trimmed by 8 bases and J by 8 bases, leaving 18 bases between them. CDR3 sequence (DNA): TGTGCCAGCGAGAGGAGCGGCGAGGGAGAAAAACTGTTTTTT. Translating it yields CASERSGEGEKLFF.

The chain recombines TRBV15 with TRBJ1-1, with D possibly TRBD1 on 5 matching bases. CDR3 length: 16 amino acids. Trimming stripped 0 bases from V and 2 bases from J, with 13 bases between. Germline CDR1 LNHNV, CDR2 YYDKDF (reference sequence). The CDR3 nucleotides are TGTGCCACCAGCAGAGATCTGGTAGGGGCTAACACTGAAGCTTTCTTT. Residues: CATSRDLVGANTEAFF.

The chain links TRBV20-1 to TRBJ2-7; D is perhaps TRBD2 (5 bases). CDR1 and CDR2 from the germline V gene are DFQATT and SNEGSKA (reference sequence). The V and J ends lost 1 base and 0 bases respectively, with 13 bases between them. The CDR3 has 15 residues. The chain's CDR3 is CSARAARGSSYEQYF. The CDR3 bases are TGCAGTGCTAGAGCGGCGAGAGGGTCCTCCTACGAGCAGTACTTC.

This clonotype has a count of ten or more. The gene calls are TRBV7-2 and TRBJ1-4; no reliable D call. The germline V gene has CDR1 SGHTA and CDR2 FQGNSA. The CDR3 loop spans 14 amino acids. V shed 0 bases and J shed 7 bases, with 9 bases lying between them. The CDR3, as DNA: TGTGCCAGCAGCTTAGCAGGGATTGGTGAAAAACTGTTTTTT. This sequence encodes CASSLAGIGEKLFF.

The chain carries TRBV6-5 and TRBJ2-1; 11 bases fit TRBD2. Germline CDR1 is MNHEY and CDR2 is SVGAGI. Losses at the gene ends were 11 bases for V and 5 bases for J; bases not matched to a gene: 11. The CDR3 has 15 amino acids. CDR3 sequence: CAVQTSGISNNEQFF. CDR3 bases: TGTGCCGTCCAGACTAGCGGGATCAGTAACAATGAGCAGTTCTTC.